This TCR beta chain emerged from a study of control samples from healthy donors and cancer patients. This CDR3 spans 14 amino acids. With V trimmed by 4 bases and J by 3 bases, 6 bases remained unmatched. Germline-derived CDR1 and CDR2 are SGHNT and YYREEE (reference sequence). Measured with immunoSEQ multiplex PCR; TCRdb has only the in-frame clones, and not every one. The sample lists tens of thousands of clones; 94% were seen once. This clone has just one count. Sequenced sample: blood. This clonotype originated in a man younger than 40 in good health. The chain recombines TRBV5-4 with TRBJ2-7; 8 bases align to TRBD1. The CDR3 bases are TGTGCCAGCAGCGCAAGACAGGGGAGCTACGAGCAGTACTTC. Translating gives CASSARQGSYEQYF.